This T cell receptor (beta chain) was captured in a study of CXCR3-negative and CXCR3-positive naive CD8 T cells. With UMI labels, 5' RACE was used to prepare the TRB cDNA libraries. TCRdb reprocessed the 5' RACE reads, with one entry per CDR3 protein and no DNA. The repertoire table contains tens of thousands of distinct CDR3 sequences. The CDR3 spans 14 residues. Germline CDR1 is LGHNA and CDR2 is YSLEER. With regard to this clonotype: The antigen is undetermined.

Overall study findings and caveats: Diversity proved comparably high across both naive subsets and much lower in memory CD8+ cells. CXCR3-expressing naive cells carried TRB CDR3s more hydrophobic than those of CXCR3-negative naive cells.

Sequencing used naive CXCR3+ CD8+ T cells from blood. Subset: CD45RO-CCR7+CD27+CD95- naive CD8+ T cells expressing CXCR3 (TNR3+). The J gene is TRBJ2-7, the V gene TRBV4-3; TCRdb selects TRBD1, and the lack of DNA leaves this call unchecked. The source is a human donor in good health. Some clones in this sample may be carry-over from other donors' samples. The CDR3 loop reads CASSQEQGAYEQYF.